These T cell receptor beta chains were read from a single sample in a study of T cells after posttransplantation cyclophosphamide. Sequencing was performed with immunoSEQ multiplex PCR; in TCRdb, only in-frame clones are kept and a portion is missing. This sample has about 39,000 clones, each found more than once. Sample: PBMCs. These receptors all come from a woman in her forties or fifties in good health and a related stem cell transplant donor. The CDR3 runs from the conserved cysteine through the conserved F or W. D genes are given only for firm matches. The size entry gives once, few, many, or a class for an expanded clone.

abundance | d_gene | j_gene | v_gene | CDR3nt | CDR3aa
many | . | TRBJ1-4 | TRBV14 | TGTGCCAGCAGCCGGGGGCTAAATGAAAAACTGTTTTTT | CASSRGLNEKLFF
many | . | TRBJ1-2 | TRBV28 | TGTGCCAGCAGTTTAAAGTCAGGAAGTAACTATGGCTACACCTTC | CASSLKSGSNYGYTF
many | . | TRBJ1-2 | TRBV7-3 | TGTGCCAGCGGGGGGGGGTTCGGCTATGGCTACACCTTC | CASGGGFGYGYTF
many | TRBD1 | TRBJ2-7 | TRBV9 | TGTGCCAGCAGCGTCCAGGGACAGAGCTACGAGCAGTACTTC | CASSVQGQSYEQYF
many | TRBD2 | TRBJ2-7 | TRBV10-1 | TGCGCCAGCAGTAACGGACTAGCTTCCCACGAGCAGTACTTC | CASSNGLASHEQYF
many | TRBD2 | TRBJ2-2 | TRBV11-3 | TGTGCCAGCAGCTTAGTGGCGGGAGTGAACACCGGGGAGCTGTTTTTT | CASSLVAGVNTGELFF
many | . | TRBJ2-1 | TRBV12-5 | TGTGCTAGTTCCGACGGAGATACGCGCAATGAGCAGTTCTTC | CASSDGDTRNEQFF
many | TRBD1 | TRBJ1-5 | TRBV9 | TGTGCCAGCAGCCCGATGGGACAGGGGGAACAGCCCCAGCATTTT | CASSPMGQGEQPQHF
many | TRBD1 | TRBJ2-1 | TRBV25-1 | TGTGCCAGCAGGGACCAACAGGGGAATGAGCAGTTCTTC | CASRDQQGNEQFF
many | . | TRBJ1-5 | TRBV10-3 | TGTGCCATCAGTGAGTCGGGGCCCGGTCGTACTGGCAATCAGCCCCAGCATTTT | CAISESGPGRTGNQPQHF
many | . | TRBJ2-7 | TRBV5-1 | TGCGCCAGCAGCTTGACCCCCGACGGGGGCGAGCAGTACTTC | CASSLTPDGGEQYF
many | . | TRBJ1-1 | TRBV5-4 | TGTGCCAGCAGCTTGGGGGGCGTGAACACTGAAGCTTTCTTT | CASSLGGVNTEAFF
many | . | TRBJ1-1 | TRBV5-1 | TGCGCCAGCAGCTTGGAGGGGAAAGCTTTCTTT | CASSLEGKAFF
many | . | TRBJ2-1 | TRBV5-1 | TGCGCCAGCTCAGCAGTTCGGGACACTTCCTTTAATGAGCAGTTCTTC | CASSAVRDTSFNEQFF
many | . | TRBJ1-2 | TRBV5-1 | TGCGCCAGCAGCCTGGAGACAGCTAACTATGGCTACACCTTC | CASSLETANYGYTF
few | . | TRBJ1-2 | TRBV28 | TGTGCCAGCAGTTTAATCACCCCGGTGGGCTACACCTTC | CASSLITPVGYTF
many | TRBD1 | TRBJ1-5 | TRBV7-2 | TGTGCCAGCAGCTTACAAGGGATGACAGGGAATCAGCCCCAGCATTTT | CASSLQGMTGNQPQHF
many | TRBD2 | TRBJ2-4 | TRBV29-1 | TGCAGCGGTCAGACTAGCGGGGCCAAAAACATTCAGTACTTC | CSGQTSGAKNIQYF
few | . | TRBJ2-5 | TRBV7-6 | TGTGCCAGCAGCCTAGACCAGAAGGTAGCCGAGACCCAGTACTTC | CASSLDQKVAETQYF
many | TRBD2 | TRBJ2-1 | TRBV14 | TGTGCCAGCAGCCAAGATAAAGGTAGAGCGGGGGGTCGTTTCTACAATGAGCAGTTCTTC | CASSQDKGRAGGRFYNEQFF
few | TRBD2 | TRBJ2-3 | TRBV27 | TGTGCCAGCAAAGAGAGCGGGGTTCCTAGCACAGATACGCAGTATTTT | CASKESGVPSTDTQYF
many | . | TRBJ1-1 | TRBV30 | TGTGCCTGGAGTACGGGACATTTGAACACTGAAGCTTTCTTT | CAWSTGHLNTEAFF
many | TRBD1 | TRBJ1-3 | TRBV28 | TGTGCCAGCAGTTTAGGGACAGGGGTCTTTGGAAACACCATATATTTT | CASSLGTGVFGNTIYF
many | TRBD1 | TRBJ1-6 | TRBV4-2 | TGTGCCAGCAGCCAAGAGAACCGGGACAGCAGCTCACCCCTCCACTTT | CASSQENRDSSSPLHF
many | . | TRBJ1-2 | TRBV21-1 | TGTGCCAGCAGCAAAGTCCGGAACAGGGGGAACGTCGGCTACACCTTC | CASSKVRNRGNVGYTF
many | TRBD1 | TRBJ1-4 | TRBV2 | TGTGCCAAGGGGGCGGGGGGTGAAAAACTGTTTTTT | CAKGAGGEKLFF
many | . | TRBJ2-1 | TRBV7-9 | TGTGCCAGCAGCGGGGCAGGGGTCGGGGTGTCCTACAATGAGCAGTTCTTC | CASSGAGVGVSYNEQFF
many | . | TRBJ1-2 | TRBV5-1 | TGCGCCAGCAGCTTGGGAGGGAGGGCTAACTATGGCTACACCTTC | CASSLGGRANYGYTF
many | . | TRBJ1-2 | TRBV6-1 | TGTGCCAGCAGTGAAGCCGGGGAGTCGCGCTATGGCTACACCTTC | CASSEAGESRYGYTF
many | TRBD2 | TRBJ2-7 | TRBV4-2 | TGTGCCAGCAGCCAAGAGAGAGCGGGGGGCCGGATGCAGCAGTACTTC | CASSQERAGGRMQQYF
many | . | TRBJ2-7 | TRBV6-6 | TGTGCCAGCAGGGCCCAGGACAGAAGATTTCTGTACGAGCAGTACTTC | CASRAQDRRFLYEQYF
many | . | TRBJ1-3 | TRBV4-1 | TGCGCCAGCAGCCAAGCGATTTCTAGAGACCTCTCTGGAAACACCATATATTTT | CASSQAISRDLSGNTIYF
many | . | TRBJ1-5 | TRBV6-1 | TGTGCCAGCAGTGAAGTGCGGGAGGGCAATCAGCCCCAGCATTTT | CASSEVREGNQPQHF
many | . | TRBJ1-1 | TRBV30 | TGTGCCTGGACCACGACAGGGAACACTGAAGCTTTCTTT | CAWTTTGNTEAFF
many | . | TRBJ1-1 | TRBV28 | TGTGCCAGCAGTCCCTGGACAGTATTGAGGGACACTGAAGCTTTCTTT | CASSPWTVLRDTEAFF
few | . | TRBJ2-5 | TRBV21-1 | TGTGCCAGCAGCAATTTGGCCAGGGAGGGACGGCCGCAAGAGACCCAGTACTTC | CASSNLAREGRPQETQYF
many | TRBD2 | TRBJ2-1 | TRBV15 | TGTGCCACCAGCAACCCTCCTCCCCAGCGGGGGGCCCTAAGCTCCTACAATGAGCAGTTCTTC | CATSNPPPQRGALSSYNEQFF
few | . | TRBJ2-5 | TRBV9 | TGTGCCAGCAGCTTGCTAACTAGAGGAGAGACCCAGTACTTC | CASSLLTRGETQYF
many | . | TRBJ1-1 | TRBV4-1 | TGCGCCAGCAGCCGATTACAGGGCGACACTGAAGCTTTCTTT | CASSRLQGDTEAFF
many | TRBD2 | TRBJ2-7 | TRBV5-4 | TGTGCCAGCAGCTTGGATAGCGGGTCCTATTACGAGCAGTACTTC | CASSLDSGSYYEQYF